A single sample gave rise to the 21 T cell receptor beta chains below, sequenced in a study of T cells in Graves' hyperthyroidism and ophthalmopathy. The source material, RNA transcripts, was used to amplify TCR beta CDR3 regions. The HTBI primer set drove a first-round RT-PCR of the TCR CDR3. TCRdb ran MiXCR on the multiplex PCR reads and lists one entry per CDR3 protein. This table has hundreds of thousands of distinct CDR3 sequences, just under 20% appearing once. Material for sequencing was blood. These receptors were collected from a man in his forties or fifties with Graves' ophthalmopathy.

The sample holds many counts of this clonotype. The chain couples TRBV12-3 or TRBV12-4 to TRBJ2-1; tentatively, D is TRBD2 (7 bases). V was clipped by 1 base and J by 6 bases, with 16 bases between them. The CDR3 consists of 16 residues. CDR3 coding DNA: TGTGCCAGCAGTTTAGGGGGGGGCGGGAGCTCCAATGAGCAGTTCTTC. This codes for CASSLGGGGSSNEQFF.

This clonotype was counted only a few times. The J gene is TRBJ2-2, the V gene TRBV10-3, with D perhaps matching TRBD1 (6 bases). V lost 2 bases, J lost 4 bases, and 11 bases lay in between. CDR1 is ENHRY, CDR2 SYGVKD, per germline. The CDR3 covers 15 residues. DNA of the CDR3: TGTGCCATCAGTGAGCAACAGGGCGTCACCGGGGAGCTGTTTTTT. Its protein product is CAISEQQGVTGELFF.

This clonotype was picked up a small number of times. The CDR3 DNA reads TGTGCCAGCAGCCAAGAGAGGGTCTCTGGAAACACCATATATTTT. Its translation: CASSQERVSGNTIYF. The chain carries TRBV3-1 and TRBJ1-3; D not resolved. V was cut by 0 bases and J by 0 bases, with 6 bases left in between. There are 15 residues in the CDR3. CDR1 and CDR2 from the germline V gene are LGHDT and YNNKEL (reference sequence).

V and J are TRBV6-2 or TRBV6-3 and TRBJ1-1; possible D gene TRBD1, 6 bases. This CDR3 spans 16 amino acids. The V end was cut by 6 bases, the J end by 0 bases, with 17 bases between. CDR1 is MNHEY, CDR2 SVGEGT, per germline. As DNA, the CDR3 is TGTGCCAGCAGCCGCCCCCCGGACAGCTTGAACACTGAAGCTTTCTTT. This sequence encodes CASSRPPDSLNTEAFF.

The chain links TRBV10-3 to TRBJ2-7; 8 bases fit TRBD1. The CDR3 contains 15 residues. After removal of 5 bases from V and 2 bases from J, the junction contained 8 bases not matched to a gene. Germline V lookup: CDR1 ENHRY, CDR2 SYGVKD. Here the CDR3 DNA reads TGTGCCATCAGTTGGGACAGGCCAACCGCCTACGAGCAGTACTTC. This gives the protein CAISWDRPTAYEQYF.

This clonotype was found once. A much larger clone lies a single base off, so this may be a read error. The chain is built from TRBV24-1 and TRBJ1-1, with D tentatively TRBD1 (5 bases). The CDR3 is 14 residues long. Per the germline V gene, CDR1 is KGHDR and CDR2 is SFDVKD. Here the CDR3 DNA reads TGTGCCACCAGCCGGGACTCTGTGAACACTGAAGCTTCCTTT. Amino acid sequence: CATSRDSVNTEASF.

This clonotype was counted many times. V gene TRBV2 combines with J gene TRBJ2-7; a possible D gene is TRBD2 (6 bases). The germline V and J ends were trimmed by 8 bases and 0 bases, with 14 bases remaining between them. Germline loops: CDR1 SNHLY, CDR2 FYNNEI. CDR3 length: 14 amino acids. The CDR3 loop is CASHGGGRSYEQYF. The DNA of the CDR3 is TGTGCCAGCCATGGAGGAGGGCGCTCCTACGAGCAGTACTTC.

To note about this clonotype: The junction does not match germline at one end; this may be a read error. The chain links TRBV7-2 to TRBJ2-3; D may be TRBD2 (5 bases). This CDR3 comprises 16 residues. The germline gives CDR1 SGHTA, CDR2 FQGNSA. The CDR3 loop is CASSPRMGSSTDTQFF. The CDR3, as DNA: TGTGCCAGCAGCCCCCGGATGGGGTCTAGCACAGATACGCAGTTTTTT.

This clonotype appeared a few times. The chain combines TRBV12-3 or TRBV12-4 with TRBJ2-3, with unresolved D. With 2 bases removed from V and 1 base from J, the gap between germline ends came to 10 bases. This CDR3 spans 15 amino acids. Here the CDR3 DNA reads TGTGCCAGCAGTTTAACAGCAGGACGCACAGATACGCAGTATTTT. The encoded protein is CASSLTAGRTDTQYF.

This clonotype was observed a few times. The V and J genes are TRBV20-1 and TRBJ2-7, with D unclear. The CDR3 sequence is 12 residues long. Trimming stripped 0 bases from V and 6 bases from J, with 9 bases between. CDR1 is DFQATT and CDR2 is SNEGSKA in the germline V gene (reference sequence). CDR3 sequence: CSARDITSEQYF. In DNA form, the CDR3 reads TGCAGTGCTAGAGATATCACCAGCGAGCAGTACTTC.

This clonotype has a count of ten or more. The chain recombines TRBV30 with TRBJ1-2; D is uncertain. There are 11 residues in the CDR3. V was cut by 2 bases and J by 5 bases, with 6 bases left in between. Germline V gene sequence: CDR1 GTSNPN, CDR2 SVGIG (reference sequence). The chain's CDR3 is CAWSPHYGYTF. The DNA for the CDR3 is TGTGCCTGGAGTCCTCATTATGGCTACACCTTC.

V usage is TRBV28 and J usage is TRBJ2-4; a weak D match, TRBD1 (5 bases). Germline CDR1 MDHEN, CDR2 SYDVKM. The CDR3 length is 16 residues. V shed 2 bases and J shed 8 bases, with 19 bases lying between them. CDR3 residues: CASSLNSDSTGDIQYF. The CDR3, as DNA: TGTGCCAGCAGTTTAAACAGTGACAGTACTGGGGACATTCAGTACTTC.

This clonotype was seen a single time. A read error may be the cause here, since a much bigger clone is one base away. The J gene is TRBJ2-1, the V gene TRBV28; D remains unclear. Per the germline V gene, CDR1 is MDHEN and CDR2 is SYDVKM. CDR3 length: 15 residues. This chain's CDR3 is CAISLERLWGNEQFF. The CDR3 DNA sequence: TGTGCCATCAGTTTGGAAAGGTTATGGGGCAATGAGCAGTTCTTC.

The chain uses TRBV4-1 and TRBJ1-2; no definite D call. Germline CDR1 is MGHRA and CDR2 is YSYEKL. With 0 bases removed from V and 7 bases from J, the gap between germline ends came to 3 bases. CDR3 size: 11 residues. CDR3 region: CASSQESGYTF. CDR3 sequence (DNA): TGCGCCAGCAGCCAAGAGAGTGGCTACACCTTC.

V is TRBV5-6 and J is TRBJ2-1; TRBD2 aligns across 12 bases. The J segment lost 5 bases and the V segment lost 4 bases, leaving 7 bases of the junction unmatched. CDR1 and CDR2 (germline): SGHDT, YYEEEE. CDR3 length: 16 residues. The CDR3 coding sequence is TGTGCCAGCAGCAAGACTAGCGGGGGAACACACAATGAGCAGTTCTTC. Its translation: CASSKTSGGTHNEQFF. Combining the CDR3 with reference TRBV5-6 and TRBJ2-1 gives the whole variable domain DAGVTQSPTHLIKTRGQQVTLRCSPKSGHDTVSWYQQALGQGPQFIFQYYEEEERQRGNFPDRFSGHQFPNYSSELNVNALLLGDSALYLCASSKTSGGTHNEQFFGPGTRLTVL.

The rearrangement joins TRBV20-1 to TRBJ1-1; TRBD1 is a possible D gene (6 bases). Trimming pared 6 bases from V and 6 bases from J, leaving 14 bases between. From germline, CDR1 is DFQATT and CDR2 SNEGSKA (reference sequence). This CDR3 has 12 residues. CDR3 region: CSATDSTAEAFF. CDR3 in DNA: TGCAGTGCAACGGACAGTACGGCTGAAGCTTTCTTT.

The J gene is TRBJ2-5, the V gene TRBV5-1; possibly TRBD1 or TRBD2 for D (6 bases each). V was pared by 3 bases and J by 7 bases, with 22 bases between. The CDR3 loop spans 16 amino acids. Germline values: CDR1 SGHRS, CDR2 YFSETQ. CDR3 nucleotide sequence: TGCGCCAGCAGCTCCAACCGGGACTTTTCCAGGGGGACCCAGTACTTC. It is translated as CASSSNRDFSRGTQYF.

V usage is TRBV5-1 and J usage is TRBJ2-2; TRBD2 aligns across 10 bases. This CDR3 has 16 residues. Germline values: CDR1 SGHRS, CDR2 YFSETQ. The junction had 10 bases not matched to a gene; V was cut back by 5 bases and J by 6 bases. Here the CDR3 reads CASRTNGLAESGELFF. CDR3 coding DNA: TGCGCCAGCAGAACAAACGGACTAGCGGAGTCCGGGGAGCTGTTTTTT.

This clonotype was seen repeatedly, ten times or more. The chain joins TRBV20-1 to TRBJ2-5; weak D call: TRBD1 (6 bases). The germline gives CDR1 DFQATT, CDR2 SNEGSKA (reference sequence). The CDR3 contains 13 residues. Trimming pared 5 bases from V and 2 bases from J, leaving 12 bases between. The CDR3 protein is CSARPGHQETQYF. CDR3 nucleotide sequence: TGCAGTGCTCGACCGGGACATCAAGAGACCCAGTACTTC.

Ten or more counts support this clonotype. This chain uses TRBV6-6 with TRBJ2-7, with D possibly being TRBD2 (5 bases). V was cut by 2 bases and J by 3 bases, with 11 bases left in between. CDR1 and CDR2 (germline): MNHNY, SVGAGI (reference sequence). CDR3 length: 14 residues. The chain's CDR3 is CASSYPSLLYEQYF. As DNA, the CDR3 is TGTGCCAGCAGTTACCCTAGCCTCCTCTACGAGCAGTACTTC.

V gene TRBV10-3 combines with J gene TRBJ2-5; D tentatively reads TRBD1 or TRBD2 (5 bases each). CDR1 is ENHRY and CDR2 is SYGVKD in the germline V gene. This CDR3 contains 15 residues. V was trimmed by 10 bases and J by 8 bases, leaving 26 bases between them. This CDR3 reads CATTHSAGSKRTQYF. The CDR3 DNA reads as TGTGCCACCACTCACTCCGCAGGGAGTAAGAGAACCCAGTACTTC.